This T cell receptor (beta chain) was captured by sequencing in a study of PD-L1 blockade in urothelial cancer. Study-level findings and limits: Below-median blood TCR clonality before treatment forecast better survival.

With regard to this clone: What it recognizes is unknown.

Clones were read by immunoSEQ multiplex PCR, and TCRdb kept only the in-frame ones, dropping some. The sample carries tens of thousands of clones, around 79% recorded once. Time point defined: pretreatment peripheral blood. Each patient gave between 1 and 8 samples, pretreatment and on-treatment. The TCR was taken from a man aged 70 or older with urothelial cancer. This specimen consisted of PBMCs, obtained around atezolizumab (anti-PD-L1) treatment.

The CDR3 DNA follows: TGTGCCAGCAGTGAAGCGCTGGTAATCGGGATGAGAGGCTACACCTTC. It yields the protein CASSEALVIGMRGYTF. The chain is built from TRBV6-1 and TRBJ1-2, with unresolved D. CDR1 is MNHNS, CDR2 SASEGT, per germline. The CDR3 is 16 residues long. V was trimmed by 0 bases and J by 8 bases, leaving 19 bases between them.